This T cell receptor beta chain derives from a study of shared clonotypes between healthy human individuals. Study-level points and caveats: Clonotypes shared by all four donors outscored non-shared clonotypes in generation probability. For naive CD4 cells, roughly 5% of clonotypes were shared across a few donors. Researchers sampled only blood; tissue repertoires likely differ.

Concerning this clone: No antigen is known for it.

Clones were sequenced by immunoSEQ multiplex PCR, and TCRdb holds only the in-frame ones, with some missing. This sample yields 800,000 or so clones, of which about 96% are seen a single time; under 0.25% belongs to the top ten. The CDR3 totals 14 residues. CD45RO negativity and positive selection for CCR7 defined naive CD8 cells, a population that excluded terminally differentiated effector memory CD45RA+ cells. The sample was naive CD8+ T cells sorted from blood. The source is a man aged 25 to 40 in good health. The chain employs TRBV21-1 and TRBJ2-5; TRBD1 is taken as the D call from the table, unchecked against the DNA. TRBV21-1 is a listed pseudogene. For the CDR3, the DNA is TGTGCCAGCAGCACGGGACAGGGGGGAGAGACCCAGTACTTC. Translating gives CASSTGQGGETQYF.